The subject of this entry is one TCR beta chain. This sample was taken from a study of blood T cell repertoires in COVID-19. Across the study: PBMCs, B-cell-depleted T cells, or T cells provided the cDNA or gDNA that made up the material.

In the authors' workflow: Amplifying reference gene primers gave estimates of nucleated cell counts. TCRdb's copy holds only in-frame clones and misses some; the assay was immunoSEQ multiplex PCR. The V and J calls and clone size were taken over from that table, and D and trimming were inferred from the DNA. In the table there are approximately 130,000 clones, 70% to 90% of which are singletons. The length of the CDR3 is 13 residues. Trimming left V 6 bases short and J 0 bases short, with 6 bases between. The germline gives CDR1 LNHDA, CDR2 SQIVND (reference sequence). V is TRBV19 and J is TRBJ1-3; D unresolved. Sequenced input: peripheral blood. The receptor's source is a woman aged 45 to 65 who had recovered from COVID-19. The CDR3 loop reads CASSLLSGNTIYF. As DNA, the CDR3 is TGTGCCAGTAGCCTCCTCTCTGGAAACACCATATATTTT. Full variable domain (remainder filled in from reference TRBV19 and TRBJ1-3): DGGITQSPKYLFRKEGQNVTLSCEQNLNHDAMYWYRQDPGQGLRLIYYSQIVNDFQKGDIAEGYSVSREKKESFPLTVTSAQKNPTAFYLCASSLLSGNTIYFGEGSWLTVV.